The sequence of this T cell receptor beta chain was determined in a study of T-cell memory formation after mild COVID-19. V lost 8 bases and J 1 base, leaving 17 bases between the germline ends. From germline, CDR1 is MNHEY and CDR2 SVGEGT. CDR3 size: 15 residues. This clonotype was found many times. One entry per CDR3 protein, called by TCRdb with MiXCR from the 5' RACE reads. The sample holds some 210,000 distinct CDR3 sequences, approximately 10% seen once. The sequenced sample was PBMCs or a T cell subset sorted from them (not recorded which). The clonotype comes from a man between 18 and 29 years old who had mild COVID-19 (a few samples of this study predate the infection). Cell type and time point are not known. The chain combines TRBV6-2 or TRBV6-3 with TRBJ1-1; D remains unclear. CDR3 region: CASVEQSSWNTEAFF. In nucleotides, the CDR3 is TGTGCCAGCGTTGAGCAGAGCTCATGGAACACTGAAGCTTTCTTT.